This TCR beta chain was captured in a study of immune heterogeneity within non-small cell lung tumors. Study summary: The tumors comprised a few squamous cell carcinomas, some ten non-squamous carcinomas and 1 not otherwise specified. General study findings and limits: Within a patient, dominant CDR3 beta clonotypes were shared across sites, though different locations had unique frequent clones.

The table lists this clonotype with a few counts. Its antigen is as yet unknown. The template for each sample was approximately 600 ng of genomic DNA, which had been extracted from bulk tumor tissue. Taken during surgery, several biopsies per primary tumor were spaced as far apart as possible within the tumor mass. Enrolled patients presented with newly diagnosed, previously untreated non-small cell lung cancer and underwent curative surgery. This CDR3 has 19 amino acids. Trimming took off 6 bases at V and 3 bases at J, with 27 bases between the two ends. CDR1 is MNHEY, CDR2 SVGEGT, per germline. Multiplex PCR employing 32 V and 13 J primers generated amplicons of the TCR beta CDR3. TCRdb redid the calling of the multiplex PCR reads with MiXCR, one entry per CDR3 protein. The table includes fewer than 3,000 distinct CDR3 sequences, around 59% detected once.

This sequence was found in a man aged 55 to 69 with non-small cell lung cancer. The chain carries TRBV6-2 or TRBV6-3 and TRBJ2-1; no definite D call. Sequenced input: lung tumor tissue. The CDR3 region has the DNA TGTGCCAGCAGCCAAAAACCGCATAAAGTAGTCTGGAACTACAATGAGCAGTTCTTC. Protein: CASSQKPHKVVWNYNEQFF.